These 30 T cell receptor beta chains share one sample of origin, sequenced in a study of control samples from healthy donors and cancer patients (TCRdb year 2020). The library was produced with the immunoSEQ multiplex PCR assay. TCRdb mirrors the immuneACCESS table, restricted to in-frame sequences. Some clones are absent from its copies; in checked studies, under half trace to an unresolved V gene, and the reason for the others is unknown. This sample lists tens of thousands of clones; approximately 85% were detected once. Together, the top ten hold 4.5% to 7% of the sample. Sequencing used blood. These receptors originate from a man in his forties in good health.

The chain carries TRBV29-1 and TRBJ1-5; no clear D. Per germline, CDR1 SQVTM and CDR2 ANQGSEA. There are 13 residues in the CDR3. Trimming pared 4 bases from V and 4 bases from J, leaving 11 bases between. The CDR3 DNA reads as TGCAGCGTTGTGGAGTCAGGAAATCAGCCCCAGCATTTT. It codes for CSVVESGNQPQHF.

The CDR3 sequence is CASSLNRNNSPLHF. The CDR3 DNA reads TGTGCCAGCAGCTTAAACAGGAATAATTCACCCCTCCACTTT. The chain combines TRBV7-3 with TRBJ1-6; TRBD1 is a possible D gene (5 bases). V lost 1 base and J 5 bases, leaving 6 bases between the germline ends. The CDR3 loop spans 14 amino acids. Germline values: CDR1 SGHTA, CDR2 FQGTGA.

The V call is TRBV7-8, the J call TRBJ2-3; D unclear. In germline, CDR1 is SGHVS, CDR2 FQNEAQ. The CDR3 has 15 amino acids. V was cut by 5 bases and J by 0 bases, with 12 bases left in between. This CDR3 is CASSIYSQSTDTQYF. In DNA, the CDR3 is TGTGCCAGCAGCATTTATTCGCAGAGCACAGATACGCAGTATTTT.

The CDR3 spells CASSYWDRRNGYTF. The CDR3 DNA reads TGCGCCAGCAGCTATTGGGACAGGCGAAATGGCTACACCTTC. The V gene is TRBV4-3, the J gene TRBJ1-2; TRBD1 matches 8 bases. This CDR3 comprises 14 residues. The ends lost 5 bases at V and 6 bases at J; junction bases unmatched: 8. Germline lookup yields CDR1 LGHNA and CDR2 YSLEER.

The chain joins TRBV3-1 (or the pseudogene TRBV3-2) to TRBJ1-5; D call uncertain. Trimming removed 3 bases at V and 3 bases at J, with 12 bases between. In germline, CDR1 is LGHDT, CDR2 YNNKEL (reference sequence). The CDR3 totals 15 residues. The CDR3 is CASSQVSGVNQPQHF. The CDR3 nucleotides are TGTGCCAGCAGCCAGGTTTCCGGGGTCAATCAGCCCCAGCATTTT.

V usage is TRBV2 and J usage is TRBJ2-5; TRBD1 might be the D (5 bases). Trimming cost V 4 bases and J 2 bases, with 8 bases left between them. CDR3 length: 13 amino acids. CDR1 SNHLY and CDR2 FYNNEI come from the germline V gene. In DNA, the CDR3 is TGTGCCAGCAGTGCAGACAGACAAGAGACCCAGTACTTC. The encoded protein is CASSADRQETQYF.

The V call is TRBV20-1, the J call TRBJ1-1; no clear D gene. Germline CDR1 DFQATT, CDR2 SNEGSKA (reference sequence). This CDR3 region has 12 residues. V was pared by 3 bases and J by 1 base, with 6 bases between. The CDR3 reads CSASKGNTEAFF. The CDR3 DNA reads TGCAGTGCTAGTAAGGGGAACACTGAAGCTTTCTTT.

J is TRBJ1-5 and V is TRBV2; tentative D call: TRBD1 (5 bases). Germline-derived CDR1 and CDR2 are SNHLY and FYNNEI. V dropped 0 bases and J dropped 7 bases, with 13 bases sitting between them. CDR3 length: 15 residues. The DNA for the CDR3 is TGTGCCAGCAGTGAAGCTGCGGGGGGTAGGCAGCCCCAGCATTTT. This codes for CASSEAAGGRQPQHF.

Concerning this clone: Different DNA sequences within this sample yield the same CDR3. The rearrangement joins TRBV19 to TRBJ1-1, with 7 positions matching TRBD1. The CDR3 has 13 residues. The germline CDR1 and CDR2 sequences are LNHDA and SQIVND (reference sequence). V lost 9 bases to trimming and J lost 1 base; unmatched junction nucleotides: 5. The CDR3 spells CASSGTANTEAFF. The CDR3 DNA reads as TGTGCCAGCTCCGGGACAGCGAACACTGAAGCTTTCTTT.

Remarks on this clone: Mismatch with germline at one junction end may stem from a read error. The gene calls are TRBV28 and TRBJ1-4; a possible D gene is TRBD1 (5 bases). Germline assignment: CDR1 MDHEN and CDR2 SYDVKM. The CDR3 covers 14 residues. This chain's CDR3 is CASSRGGTTEKLFF. The CDR3 nucleotides are TGTGCCAGCAGTCGGGGGGGGACTACTGAAAAACTGTTTTTT.

The DNA for the CDR3 is TGTGCCAGCAGACCGGGGAACATCCCTGCTCAGCCCCAGCATTTT. The encoded protein is CASRPGNIPAQPQHF. This rearrangement joins TRBV28 to TRBJ1-5; D not certain. Germline lookup yields CDR1 MDHEN and CDR2 SYDVKM. V lost 6 bases and J lost 6, with 18 bases in between. The CDR3 extends over 15 amino acids.

The chain combines TRBV30 with TRBJ1-1; D unresolved. V lost 0 bases and J 3 bases, leaving 11 bases between the germline ends. This CDR3 is 14 amino acids long. Germline CDR1 and CDR2: GTSNPN and SVGIG (reference sequence). CDR3 residues: CAWSVSLSDTEAFF. Written as DNA, the CDR3 is TGTGCCTGGAGTGTATCTCTCAGCGACACTGAAGCTTTCTTT.

This chain connects TRBV5-4 to TRBJ1-2; maybe TRBD1 (6 bases). V lost 4 bases, J lost 8 bases, and 27 bases lay in between. Germline values: CDR1 SGHNT, CDR2 YYREEE (reference sequence). This CDR3 is built from 17 residues. The DNA for the CDR3 is TGTGCCAGCAGCCCGGGGGGGGAGGCGGCAGGGGAAAGCGGCTACACCTTC. As protein: CASSPGGEAAGESGYTF.

The rearrangement uses TRBV27 and TRBJ2-1; possible D gene TRBD2, 6 bases. The germline gives CDR1 MNHEY, CDR2 SMNVEV (reference sequence). The CDR3 extends over 18 amino acids. Between the trimmed V and J ends, which lost 2 bases and 0 bases, there was a span of 17 bases. The CDR3 reads CASSLTPPGEDSYNEQFF. In nucleotides, the CDR3 is TGTGCCAGCAGTTTAACCCCACCGGGAGAAGACTCCTACAATGAGCAGTTCTTC.

This clone turned up a few times. The rearrangement links TRBV11-2 to TRBJ1-5, with TRBD1 identical over 10 bases. The CDR3 sequence is 14 residues long. V dropped 3 bases and J dropped 7; count of bases not matched to a gene: 3. Germline CDR1 reads SGHAT; CDR2 reads FQNNGV. CDR3 in amino acids: CASSFGQGGQPQHF. For the CDR3, the DNA is TGTGCCAGCAGCTTCGGACAGGGGGGCCAGCCCCAGCATTTT.

This clone turned up a few times. J is TRBJ2-4 and V is TRBV3-1 (or the pseudogene TRBV3-2); 9 nucleotides agree with TRBD1. Germline V CDR1 and CDR2: LGHDT, YNNKEL (reference sequence). The CDR3 runs 15 residues. With V trimmed by 4 bases and J by 3 bases, 4 bases remained unmatched. This CDR3 is CASSPKDRGKNIQYF. CDR3 sequence (DNA): TGTGCCAGCAGCCCTAAGGACAGGGGCAAAAACATTCAGTACTTC.

The V gene is TRBV30, the J gene TRBJ2-2; D gene unclear. V was shortened by 0 bases and J by 8 bases, with 7 bases between the two germline ends. CDR1 is GTSNPN, CDR2 SVGIG, per germline (reference sequence). The CDR3 totals 12 residues. This chain's CDR3 is CAWSVLWGELFF. The CDR3 DNA reads as TGTGCCTGGAGTGTACTGTGGGGGGAGCTGTTTTTT.

The chain links TRBV11-3 to TRBJ2-2; no clear D. V lost 1 base and J 0 bases, leaving 9 bases between the germline ends. The CDR3 extends over 16 amino acids. CDR1 and CDR2 (germline): SGHNT, YENEEA. The CDR3 DNA reads TGTGCCAGCAGCTTAGGCGGAGCTTCGAACACCGGGGAGCTGTTTTTT. It translates to CASSLGGASNTGELFF.

The chain uses TRBV7-9 and TRBJ1-3, with D unresolved. Germline values: CDR1 SEHNR, CDR2 FQNEAQ (reference sequence). Trimming removed 5 bases from V and 0 bases from J, with 14 bases in between. This CDR3 has 16 residues. CDR3 protein: CASSPSERISGNTIYF. The CDR3 DNA reads TGTGCCAGCAGCCCGTCGGAGAGAATCTCTGGAAACACCATATATTTT.

There are a few counts of this clone. V and J are TRBV3-1 (or the pseudogene TRBV3-2) and TRBJ1-1; 7 nucleotides line up with TRBD1. With V trimmed by 5 bases and J by 8 bases, 5 bases remained unmatched. The CDR3 has 12 residues. Germline CDR1 reads LGHDT; CDR2 reads YNNKEL (reference sequence). CDR3 in amino acids: CASSVQDREAFF. The CDR3 nucleotides are TGTGCCAGCAGCGTCCAGGACAGGGAAGCTTTCTTT.

The rearrangement links TRBV6-5 to TRBJ1-2; a weak D match, TRBD1 (5 bases). This CDR3 contains 15 residues. The ends were cut back, 2 bases at V and 3 bases at J, with 13 bases in the middle. The germline V gene has CDR1 MNHEY and CDR2 SVGAGI. The CDR3 loop is CASSYVVGGDYGYTF. CDR3 sequence (DNA): TGTGCCAGCAGTTACGTGGTGGGGGGGGACTATGGCTACACCTTC.

This clone was counted once. CDR3 coding DNA: TGTGCCAGCAGTGAAAGGGCAGGGTACGGAAACACTGAAGCTTTCTTT. Its translation is CASSERAGYGNTEAFF. This rearrangement joins TRBV2 to TRBJ1-1; the D gene is possibly TRBD1 (5 bases). Germline V gives CDR1 SNHLY, CDR2 FYNNEI. This CDR3 has 16 residues. V gave up 2 bases and J gave up 2 bases, with 15 bases separating them.

The chain combines TRBV28 with TRBJ1-4, with D uncertain. The CDR3 has 15 amino acids. CDR1 and CDR2 from the germline V gene are MDHEN and SYDVKM. V was shortened by 3 bases and J by 0 bases, with 8 bases between the two germline ends. In nucleotides, the CDR3 is TGTGCCAGCAGTTTCATCGGGGCAACTAATGAAAAACTGTTTTTT. Amino acids: CASSFIGATNEKLFF.

In this sample, this clone turned up a few times. The rearrangement joins TRBV11-2 to TRBJ1-2, with D possibly TRBD1 on 6 matching bases. The germline CDR1 and CDR2 sequences are SGHAT and FQNNGV. The CDR3 is made up of 15 amino acids. Deletions cut 0 bases from V and 4 bases from J, with 12 bases between. The CDR3 nucleotides are TGTGCCAGCAGCTTAGAACGGGGGCCGGGCTATGGCTACACCTTC. It encodes CASSLERGPGYGYTF.

V is TRBV6-5 and J is TRBJ2-7; no reliable D call. The germline V gene encodes CDR1 MNHEY and CDR2 SVGAGI. V dropped 7 bases and J dropped 4 bases, with 14 bases sitting between them. The CDR3 extends over 13 amino acids. DNA for the CDR3: TGTGCCAGCACGTATAGCCTTGAGTACGAGCAGTACTTC. As protein: CASTYSLEYEQYF.

V usage is TRBV6-2 or TRBV6-3 and J usage is TRBJ2-7, with TRBD2 matching over 10 bases. CDR1 and CDR2 (germline): MNHEY, SVGEGT. The CDR3 loop spans 16 amino acids. V lost 4 bases to trimming and J lost 0 bases; unmatched junction nucleotides: 6. DNA for the CDR3: TGTGCCAGCAGTTTTGTAGCGGGAGGCATCTCCTACGAGCAGTACTTC. Protein sequence: CASSFVAGGISYEQYF.

V and J are TRBV6-2 or TRBV6-3 and TRBJ2-1, with 8 bases aligning to TRBD1. The CDR3 has 15 residues. The V and J ends lost 5 bases and 5 bases, in that order; junction bases with no gene match: 8. The germline V gene encodes CDR1 MNHEY and CDR2 SVGEGT. The CDR3 sequence is CASSKRQGWDNEQFF. CDR3 DNA sequence: TGTGCCAGCAGTAAGAGACAGGGGTGGGACAATGAGCAGTTCTTC.

V and J are TRBV19 and TRBJ2-4; D might be TRBD1 (5 bases). The CDR3 is 14 residues long. V lost 0 bases, J lost 8 bases, and 11 bases lay in between. Per the germline V gene, CDR1 is LNHDA and CDR2 is SQIVND (reference sequence). The CDR3 protein is CASSIDRVGDIQYF. DNA of the CDR3: TGTGCCAGTAGTATAGACAGGGTAGGGGACATTCAGTACTTC.

The J gene is TRBJ1-1, the V gene TRBV6-5; no clear D. The CDR3 is made up of 15 amino acids. V was trimmed by 5 bases and J by 6 bases, leaving 19 bases between them. CDR1 and CDR2 (germline): MNHEY, SVGAGI. This CDR3 reads CASSPSQDFLPEAFF. In DNA form, the CDR3 reads TGTGCCAGCAGTCCCTCACAAGACTTTTTGCCTGAAGCTTTCTTT.

This clone was recorded only once. V gene TRBV19 combines with J gene TRBJ2-5; 8 nucleotides agree with TRBD2. The junction had 13 bases not matched to a gene; V was cut back by 6 bases and J by 4 bases. CDR1 is LNHDA and CDR2 is SQIVND in the germline V gene (reference sequence). The CDR3 covers 16 residues. The CDR3 nucleotides are TGTGCCAGTAGCATCCCGCGGGGGGCCTCGGGAGAGACCCAGTACTTC. Protein: CASSIPRGASGETQYF.